Below are 21 T cell receptor beta chains sequenced from a single sample in a study of Ad26.COV2.S vaccination and SARS-CoV-2 variants. Treatment described: some 19 received Ad26.COV2.S at low or high dose, single or two shots; roughly five received placebo; per-sample allocation not given. Each sample was drawn 63 days after the first injection (of vaccine or placebo). Assay: immunoSEQ multiplex PCR; the TCRdb copy retains only in-frame clones and omits some. Of hundreds of thousands of clones in the sample, around 87% were seen once. The sequencing here drew on peripheral blood, taken in a trial of Ad26.COV2.S vaccine versus placebo. These receptors were collected from a person aged 18-65 years who received the Ad26.COV2.S COVID-19 vaccine or a placebo.

The CDR3 loop is CASSLAWEDGLRPQHF. The CDR3 DNA reads as TGTGCCAGCAGTTTGGCTTGGGAGGACGGCTTGAGGCCCCAGCATTTT. The chain couples TRBV27 to TRBJ1-5, with D hard to call. CDR1 MNHEY and CDR2 SMNVEV come from the germline V gene (reference sequence). The CDR3 has 16 residues. The germline V and J ends were trimmed by 3 bases and 9 bases, with 21 bases remaining between them.

The J gene is TRBJ2-1, the V gene TRBV9; TRBD2 matches 11 bases. The V gene's germline CDR1 is SGDLS and CDR2 YYNGEE. This CDR3 is 20 amino acids long. The ends lost 4 bases at V and 6 bases at J; junction bases unmatched: 21. The CDR3 protein is CASSSSPITSGGRYANEQFF. As DNA, the CDR3 is TGTGCCAGCAGCTCCTCTCCCATAACTAGCGGGGGCCGCTACGCCAATGAGCAGTTCTTC.

The V and J genes are TRBV30 and TRBJ2-3, with 16 bases identical to TRBD2. This CDR3 is built from 15 residues. V shed 4 bases, J shed 10 bases, and the junction held 8 bases outside the gene matches. Germline assignment: CDR1 GTSNPN and CDR2 SVGIG (reference sequence). This CDR3 is CAWTPGLAGGLPQYF. CDR3 in DNA: TGTGCCTGGACACCGGGACTAGCGGGAGGGTTGCCGCAGTATTTT.

V gene TRBV28 combines with J gene TRBJ2-7; TRBD2 is a possible D gene (5 bases). Germline V gene lookup returns CDR1 MDHEN and CDR2 SYDVKM. Trimming removed 7 bases at V and 4 bases at J, with 20 bases between. The CDR3 is 15 residues long. The CDR3 DNA follows: TGTGCCAGCACCCGATCCGGACTTGGGCCGTACGAGCAGTACTTC. It encodes CASTRSGLGPYEQYF. Full variable domain (remainder filled in from reference TRBV28 and TRBJ2-7): DVKVTQSSRYLVKRTGEKVFLECVQDMDHENMFWYRQDPGLGLRLIYFSYDVKMKEKGDIPEGYSVSREKKERFSLILESASTNQTSMYLCASTRSGLGPYEQYFGPGTRLTVT.

The rearrangement links TRBV11-2 to TRBJ2-3; no clear D. The CDR3 covers 13 residues. The V gene's germline CDR1 is SGHAT and CDR2 FQNNGV. Deletions cut 0 bases from V and 6 bases from J, with 7 bases between. This CDR3 reads CASSLERFDTQYF. As DNA, the CDR3 is TGTGCCAGCAGCTTAGAAAGGTTTGATACGCAGTATTTT.

The chain couples TRBV2 to TRBJ2-5; 10 positions match TRBD2. Per the germline V gene, CDR1 is SNHLY and CDR2 is FYNNEI. The CDR3 sequence is 15 residues long. The V segment lost 6 bases and the J segment 5 bases; nucleotides outside the gene matches: 9. The CDR3 is CASSPRLAGLETQYF. The CDR3 DNA reads TGTGCCAGCAGCCCTAGACTAGCGGGTTTGGAGACCCAGTACTTC.

The chain recombines TRBV6-1 with TRBJ2-4; possible D gene TRBD1, 8 bases. The V end was cut by 4 bases, the J end by 1 base, with 14 bases between. Germline CDR1 MNHNS, CDR2 SASEGT. The CDR3 consists of 16 residues. The CDR3 reads CASSAQGGVAKNIQYF. The CDR3 bases are TGTGCCAGCAGTGCACAGGGGGGGGTGGCCAAAAACATTCAGTACTTC.

This clone was recorded once. This rearrangement joins TRBV7-3 to TRBJ1-1; D not certain. The CDR3 has 13 residues. The V gene lost 0 bases and the J gene lost 5 bases, with 7 bases spanning the gap. From germline, CDR1 is SGHTA and CDR2 FQGTGA. DNA for the CDR3: TGTGCCAGCAGCTTAACCGGCGGGACTGAAGCTTTCTTT. Protein sequence: CASSLTGGTEAFF.

The V gene is TRBV27, the J gene TRBJ1-5, with D perhaps TRBD1 (5 bases). The V end was cut by 4 bases, the J end by 15 bases, with 19 bases between. This CDR3 spans 13 amino acids. Germline values: CDR1 MNHEY, CDR2 SMNVEV (reference sequence). CDR3 nucleotide sequence: TGTGCCAGCAGTTATGGGCAGGGAGCGCGGCGGCATTTT. Protein product: CASSYGQGARRHF.

The rearrangement links TRBV20-1 to TRBJ1-2; no reliable D call. Germline-derived CDR1 and CDR2 are DFQATT and SNEGSKA (reference sequence). This CDR3 region has 11 residues. Trimming removed 2 bases from V and 8 bases from J, with 9 bases in between. CDR3 protein: CSARIGGGYTF. DNA for the CDR3: TGCAGTGCTAGAATAGGTGGAGGCTACACCTTC.

This clone has a handful of counts. CDR3 sequence (DNA): TGTGCCAGCAGCATGGGAAATTTGCCCTACGAGCAGTACTTC. Protein: CASSMGNLPYEQYF. The genes are TRBV7-9 and TRBJ2-7; D call uncertain. V was clipped by 5 bases and J by 2 bases, with 13 bases between them. There are 14 residues in the CDR3. CDR1 is SEHNR and CDR2 is FQNEAQ in the germline V gene (reference sequence).

V gene TRBV14 combines with J gene TRBJ1-3, with D unclear. Trimming cost V 4 bases and J 4 bases, with 20 bases left between them. The CDR3 has 17 residues. Germline CDR1 SGHDN, CDR2 FVKESK. CDR3 nucleotide sequence: TGTGCCAGCAGCCGGGTTTTGGGCCCCGTGGGGGGAAACACCATATATTTT. Encoded protein: CASSRVLGPVGGNTIYF.

The chain joins TRBV3-1 (or the pseudogene TRBV3-2) to TRBJ1-4, with D hard to call. Germline V gives CDR1 LGHDT, CDR2 YNNKEL (reference sequence). The CDR3 is made up of 15 amino acids. Trimming took 1 base from V and 5 from J, leaving 11 bases between them. The CDR3 bases are TGTGCCAGCAGCCAAGTGGGGATATTGAATGAAAAACTGTTTTTT. It yields the protein CASSQVGILNEKLFF.

The chain joins TRBV29-1 to TRBJ2-5; 9 bases map to TRBD1. The germline gives CDR1 SQVTM, CDR2 ANQGSEA. This CDR3 is 14 amino acids long. The J segment lost 5 bases and the V segment lost 4 bases, leaving 8 bases of the junction unmatched. In DNA form, the CDR3 reads TGCAGCGTTGTAGGGGGACAGGGATGGGAGACCCAGTACTTC. This translates into CSVVGGQGWETQYF. The variable domain in full, completed from reference TRBV29-1 and TRBJ2-5, reads SAVISQKPSRDICQRGTSLTIQCQVDSQVTMMFWYRQQPGQSLTLIATANQGSEATYESGFVIDKFPISRPNLTFSTLTVSNMSPEDSSIYLCSVVGGQGWETQYFGPGTRLLVL.

With regard to this clone: Other nucleotide sequences in the sample specify the same CDR3. The chain is built from TRBV5-1 and TRBJ2-7, with 12 nucleotides matching TRBD1. Germline values: CDR1 SGHRS, CDR2 YFSETQ. The CDR3 consists of 16 residues. The trim removed 0 bases at V and 5 bases at J, leaving 6 bases unmatched. The CDR3 spells CASSLALGQGANEQYF. The DNA for the CDR3 is TGCGCCAGCAGCTTGGCCCTGGGACAGGGGGCTAACGAGCAGTACTTC.

V usage is TRBV7-2 and J usage is TRBJ1-1, with TRBD1 matching 8 bases. V gave up 0 bases and J gave up 4 bases; unmatched junction bases: 7. Germline-derived CDR1 and CDR2 are SGHTA and FQGNSA. The CDR3 loop spans 16 amino acids. The CDR3 is CASSLAHQGATTEAFF. The CDR3, as DNA: TGTGCCAGCAGCTTAGCGCATCAGGGGGCGACCACTGAAGCTTTCTTT.

The chain couples TRBV4-2 to TRBJ2-7, with 11 bases identical to TRBD1. Per the germline V gene, CDR1 is LGHNA and CDR2 is YNFKEQ. The CDR3 length is 20 residues. After removal of 1 base from V and 5 bases from J, the junction contained 19 bases not matched to a gene. CDR3 nucleotide sequence: TGTGCCAGCAGCCAAGTCATGGACCTCTTGAACCGGGACAGGGGGAACGAGCAGTACTTC. Protein sequence: CASSQVMDLLNRDRGNEQYF.

This rearrangement joins TRBV12-5 to TRBJ1-2; tentative D call: TRBD1 (6 bases). Germline V gene data show CDR1 as LGHNT and CDR2 as FRNRAP. V was pared by 5 bases and J by 3 bases, with 10 bases between. The CDR3 is 13 residues long. This CDR3 reads CASGRQDHYGYTF. DNA of the CDR3: TGTGCTAGTGGTCGACAGGACCACTATGGCTACACCTTC.

The chain is built from TRBV12-5 and TRBJ2-2, with 10 bases aligning to TRBD2. V was clipped by 6 bases and J by 6 bases; unmatched bases: 4. This CDR3 region has 14 residues. Per the germline V gene, CDR1 is LGHNT and CDR2 is FRNRAP. As DNA, the CDR3 is TGTGCTAGTGGGGCTAGCGGGAGCCCCGGGGAGCTGTTTTTT. It translates to CASGASGSPGELFF.

The chain carries TRBV6-2 or TRBV6-3 and TRBJ2-7, with D tentatively TRBD1 (5 bases). Germline V lookup: CDR1 MNHEY, CDR2 SVGEGT. The length of the CDR3 is 14 residues. With 6 bases removed from V and 0 bases from J, the gap between germline ends came to 12 bases. CDR3: CASSHTDSSYEQYF. Written as DNA, the CDR3 is TGTGCCAGCAGCCACACAGACAGCTCCTACGAGCAGTACTTC.

This chain joins TRBV2 and TRBJ2-1; 12 nucleotides align to TRBD2. Germline lookup yields CDR1 SNHLY and CDR2 FYNNEI. J gave up 7 bases and V 6 bases, and 7 bases lay outside the gene matches. The CDR3 totals 15 residues. The chain's CDR3 is CASRLTSGSSNEQFF. CDR3 coding DNA: TGTGCCAGCAGGTTGACTAGCGGGAGTAGTAATGAGCAGTTCTTC.